Listed below are T cell receptor beta chains from one sample, sequenced in a study of neurological immune-mediated disorders. TCRdb reanalysed the 5' RACE reads using MiXCR and keeps one entry per CDR3 protein. The sample has 45,000 to 65,000 distinct CDR3 sequences, around 3.5% seen once. Sequencing was done on a sample of PBMCs. Receptor source: a man aged 35 to 55 with multiple sclerosis. CDR3s include the opening cysteine and the closing phenylalanine or tryptophan. Each record gives: CDR3 length, V gene, J gene, clone size, D gene, CDR3 protein, CDR3 DNA. The D gene is left open where the match is weak. Clone size, where shown, is once, few, many, or a class for clones that have expanded.

>19|TRBV5-1|TRBJ2-3|many|TRBD2
CASSVPLAGGPTSTDTQYF
TGCGCCAGCAGCGTCCCACTAGCGGGGGGGCCCACAAGCACAGATACGCAGTATTTT
>14|TRBV5-5|TRBJ2-3|many|TRBD2
CASSESGGSDTQYF
TGTGCCAGCAGCGAGAGCGGGGGCTCCGATACGCAGTATTTT
>15|TRBV11-1|TRBJ2-7|many|NA
CASSLAAPPGYEQYF
TGTGCCAGCAGCTTAGCCGCCCCCCCGGGCTACGAGCAGTACTTC
>13|TRBV25-1|TRBJ2-1|many|TRBD1
CASSEGRGPEQFF
TGTGCCAGCAGTGAAGGCAGGGGGCCTGAGCAGTTCTTC
>16|TRBV5-1|TRBJ2-1|many|TRBD2
CASGQTSGGALNEQFF
TGCGCCAGCGGCCAAACTAGCGGGGGGGCCCTTAATGAGCAGTTCTTC
>14|TRBV5-1|TRBJ1-5|many|NA
CASSLGDTSAPQHF
TGCGCCAGCAGCTTGGGGGACACCAGTGCGCCCCAGCATTTT
>12|TRBV28|TRBJ2-1|many|NA
CASSRDSNEQFF
TGTGCCAGCAGCCGAGACTCCAATGAGCAGTTCTTC
>15|TRBV6-2/TRBV6-3|TRBJ2-7|many|TRBD2
CASRPSGGITYEQYF
TGTGCCAGCAGGCCGAGCGGGGGGATAACCTACGAGCAGTACTTC
>15|TRBV5-1|TRBJ1-4|many|TRBD1
CASSYSGGTNEKLFF
TGCGCCAGCAGCTACTCAGGGGGGACTAATGAAAAACTGTTTTTT
>14|TRBV12-3/TRBV12-4|TRBJ2-5|many|NA
CASSRQLLQETQYF
TGTGCCAGCAGTCGACAGCTACTCCAAGAGACCCAGTACTTC
>16|TRBV5-8|TRBJ2-1|NA|TRBD2
CASSPTGTSGSYEQFF
TGTGCCAGCAGCCCGACCGGGACTAGCGGTAGCTATGAGCAGTTCTTC
>13|TRBV12-3/TRBV12-4|TRBJ1-1|NA|NA
CASSLLQDTEAFF
TGTGCCAGCAGTCTTTTACAGGACACTGAAGCTTTCTTT
>14|TRBV6-7|TRBJ2-7|many|TRBD1
CASRSGQGAYEQYF
TGTGCCAGCAGATCGGGACAGGGGGCTTACGAGCAGTACTTC
>13|TRBV20-1|TRBJ1-1|many|NA
CSARDPGRTEAFF
TGCAGTGCTAGAGATCCAGGACGCACTGAAGCTTTCTTT
>18|TRBV5-1|TRBJ2-3|many|TRBD2
CASSAGLAGGRGTDTQYF
TGCGCCAGCAGCGCCGGACTAGCGGGGGGGCGGGGCACAGATACGCAGTATTTT
>11|TRBV20-1|TRBJ1-6|many|NA
CSARGDSPLHF
TGCAGTGCTAGGGGGGATTCACCCCTCCACTTT